A single sample is the source of the 10 T cell receptor beta chains below, sequenced in a study of blood T cell repertoires in COVID-19. Repertoires were generated with immunoSEQ multiplex PCR, while TCRdb's copy carries only in-frame clones and drops some. The sample lists approximately 300,000 clones, roughly 90% occurring once. Sequencing was done on a sample of peripheral blood. The receptors derive from a woman in her thirties with COVID-19, enrolled during active disease.

The chain joins TRBV4-1 to TRBJ2-3; maybe TRBD2 (5 bases). The germline V gene has CDR1 MGHRA and CDR2 YSYEKL. This CDR3 is 13 amino acids long. Trimming stripped 1 base from V and 5 bases from J, with 7 bases between. The chain's CDR3 is CASSQVGEDTQYF. CDR3 nucleotides: TGCGCCAGCAGCCAAGTCGGGGAAGATACGCAGTATTTT.

The rearrangement links TRBV10-2 to TRBJ2-7; 8 positions agree with TRBD2. The CDR3 is made up of 12 amino acids. Germline CDR1 and CDR2: WSHSY and SAAADI. The V segment lost 8 bases and the J segment 5 bases; nucleotides outside the gene matches: 5. CDR3: CASRGGWHEQYF. The CDR3 coding sequence is TGCGCCAGCCGGGGGGGGTGGCACGAGCAGTACTTC.

The chain is built from TRBV19 and TRBJ1-2, with D possibly being TRBD1 (5 bases). The CDR3 consists of 13 residues. The germline V and J ends were trimmed by 2 bases and 5 bases, with 9 bases remaining between them. Germline loops: CDR1 LNHDA, CDR2 SQIVND (reference sequence). This chain's CDR3 is CASSIRQSYGYTF. In DNA form, the CDR3 reads TGTGCCAGTAGTATACGACAGAGTTATGGCTACACCTTC.

V is TRBV18 and J is TRBJ1-5, with 7 positions matching TRBD1. The CDR3 covers 13 residues. Germline assignment: CDR1 KGHSH and CDR2 LQKENI. The J segment lost 4 bases and the V segment lost 6 bases, leaving 3 bases of the junction unmatched. CDR3 amino acids: CASSGQENQPQHF. CDR3 sequence (DNA): TGTGCCAGCTCTGGACAGGAAAATCAGCCCCAGCATTTT.

The chain couples TRBV30 to TRBJ1-2; the D is unclear. This CDR3 has 12 residues. Germline V gives CDR1 GTSNPN, CDR2 SVGIG (reference sequence). Trimming cost V 4 bases and J 4 bases, with 10 bases left between them. DNA for the CDR3: TGTGCCTGGACTCCTCAGGTCTATGGCTACACCTTC. The encoded protein is CAWTPQVYGYTF.

CDR3 sequence (DNA): TGTGCCAGCAGTTCGCGGACAGGGTACCGCAATGAGCAGTTCTTC. Its translation: CASSSRTGYRNEQFF. This chain uses TRBV27 with TRBJ2-1, with 8 bases that match TRBD1. The CDR3 contains 15 residues. The V gene end was trimmed by 4 bases and the J gene end by 6 bases; junction bases not matched to a gene: 8. Germline values: CDR1 MNHEY, CDR2 SMNVEV (reference sequence).

The chain carries TRBV11-2 and TRBJ1-1; unclear D gene. V was trimmed by 5 bases and J by 0 bases, leaving 7 bases between them. CDR1 and CDR2 from the germline V gene are SGHAT and FQNNGV. This CDR3 is built from 13 residues. The CDR3 bases are TGTGCCAGCAGCAGACACCTGAACACTGAAGCTTTCTTT. It encodes CASSRHLNTEAFF.

The gene calls are TRBV7-9 and TRBJ1-5; D uncertain. The CDR3 has 13 amino acids. Germline-derived CDR1 and CDR2 are SEHNR and FQNEAQ (reference sequence). Trimming removed 8 bases from V and 4 bases from J, with 12 bases in between. The CDR3 sequence is CASSPGWNQPQHF. DNA for the CDR3: TGTGCCAGCTCACCGGGGTGGAATCAGCCCCAGCATTTT.

The V call is TRBV9, the J call TRBJ1-6; D may be TRBD1 (5 bases). V was cut by 4 bases and J by 6 bases, with 14 bases left in between. Germline CDR1 and CDR2: SGDLS and YYNGEE. The CDR3 runs 15 residues. CDR3 in amino acids: CASSSSHRGNSPLHF. The CDR3 coding sequence is TGTGCCAGCAGCTCCAGCCATAGGGGTAATTCACCCCTCCACTTT.

The chain uses TRBV30 and TRBJ1-2, with 7 positions matching TRBD1. This CDR3 has 11 amino acids. Germline CDR1 and CDR2: GTSNPN and SVGIG (reference sequence). The junction had 1 base not matched to a gene; V was cut back by 5 bases and J by 4 bases. CDR3 loop: CAWGQAYGYTF. CDR3 nucleotides: TGTGCCTGGGGACAGGCCTATGGCTACACCTTC.